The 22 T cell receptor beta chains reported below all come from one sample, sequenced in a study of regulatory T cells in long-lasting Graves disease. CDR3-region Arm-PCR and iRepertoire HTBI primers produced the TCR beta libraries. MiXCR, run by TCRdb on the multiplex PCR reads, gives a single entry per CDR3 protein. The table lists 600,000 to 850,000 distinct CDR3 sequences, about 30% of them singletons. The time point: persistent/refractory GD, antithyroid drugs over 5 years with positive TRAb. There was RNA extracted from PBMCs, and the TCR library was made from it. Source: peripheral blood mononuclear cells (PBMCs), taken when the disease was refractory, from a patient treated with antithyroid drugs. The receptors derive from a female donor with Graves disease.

CDR3 in amino acids: CASSLVGPTGASTEAFF. CDR3 in DNA: TGCGCCAGCAGCTTGGTCGGCCCCACAGGGGCAAGTACTGAAGCTTTCTTT. J is TRBJ1-1 and V is TRBV5-1; 7 nucleotides agree with TRBD1. This CDR3 spans 17 amino acids. The junction had 13 bases not matched to a gene; V was cut back by 0 bases and J by 5 bases. The germline V gene encodes CDR1 SGHRS and CDR2 YFSETQ.

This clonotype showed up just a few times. Here the CDR3 DNA reads TGTGCCAGCAGTTTCCGGACAGGGGCCTTCTTCACGAACACCGGGGAGCTGTTTTTT. Protein sequence: CASSFRTGAFFTNTGELFF. The J gene is TRBJ2-2, the V gene TRBV12-3 or TRBV12-4; 9 bases are a match to TRBD1. The junction had 11 bases not matched to a gene; V was cut back by 3 bases and J by 0 bases. The CDR3 contains 19 residues.

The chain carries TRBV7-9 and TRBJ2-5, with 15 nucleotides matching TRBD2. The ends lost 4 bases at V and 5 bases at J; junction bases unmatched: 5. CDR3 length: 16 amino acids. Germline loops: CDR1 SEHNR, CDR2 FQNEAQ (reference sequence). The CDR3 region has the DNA TGTGCCAGCAGCTCCGGACTAGCGGGAGGGGTGGAGACCCAGTACTTC. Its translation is CASSSGLAGGVETQYF. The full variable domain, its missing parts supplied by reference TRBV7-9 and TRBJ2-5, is DTGVSQNPRHKITKRGQNVTFRCDPISEHNRLYWYRQTLGQGPEFLTYFQNEAQLEKSRLLSDRFSAERPKGSFSTLEIQRTEQGDSAMYLCASSSGLAGGVETQYFGPGTRLLVL.

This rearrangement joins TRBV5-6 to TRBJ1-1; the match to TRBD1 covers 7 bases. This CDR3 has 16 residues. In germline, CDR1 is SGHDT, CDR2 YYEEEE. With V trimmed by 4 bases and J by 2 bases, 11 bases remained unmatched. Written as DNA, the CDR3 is TGTGCCAGCAGCCTCCTCCAGGGGGAGGCTAACACTGAAGCTTTCTTT. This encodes CASSLLQGEANTEAFF.

CDR3 sequence: CATSRVSNQPQHF. In DNA, the CDR3 is TGTGCCACCAGCAGGGTTAGCAATCAGCCCCAGCATTTT. V and J are TRBV15 and TRBJ1-5; no reliable D call. This CDR3 is 13 amino acids long. Trimming took off 3 bases at V and 0 bases at J, with 3 bases between the two ends. CDR1 LNHNV and CDR2 YYDKDF come from the germline V gene (reference sequence).

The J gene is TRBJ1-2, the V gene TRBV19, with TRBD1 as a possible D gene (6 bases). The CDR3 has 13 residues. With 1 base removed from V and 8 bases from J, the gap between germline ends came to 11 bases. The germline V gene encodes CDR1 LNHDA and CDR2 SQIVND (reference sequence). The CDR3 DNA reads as TGTGCCAGTAGTATAGCCCCCGACAGGGGCTACACCTTC. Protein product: CASSIAPDRGYTF.

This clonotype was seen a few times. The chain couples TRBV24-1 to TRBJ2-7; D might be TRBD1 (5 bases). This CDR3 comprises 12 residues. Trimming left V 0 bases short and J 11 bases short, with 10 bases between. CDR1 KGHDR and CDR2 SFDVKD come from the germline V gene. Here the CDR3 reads CATSDLRRVEYF. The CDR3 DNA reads TGTGCCACCAGTGATTTGCGCAGGGTGGAGTACTTC.

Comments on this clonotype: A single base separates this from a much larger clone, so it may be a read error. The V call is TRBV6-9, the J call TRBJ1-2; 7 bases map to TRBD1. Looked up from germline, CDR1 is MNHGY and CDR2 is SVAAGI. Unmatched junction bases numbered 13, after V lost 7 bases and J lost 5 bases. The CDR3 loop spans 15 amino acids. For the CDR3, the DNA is TGTGCCAGCAATTACCAGGGACAGTCTAGATATGGCTACACCTTC. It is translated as CASNYQGQSRYGYTF.

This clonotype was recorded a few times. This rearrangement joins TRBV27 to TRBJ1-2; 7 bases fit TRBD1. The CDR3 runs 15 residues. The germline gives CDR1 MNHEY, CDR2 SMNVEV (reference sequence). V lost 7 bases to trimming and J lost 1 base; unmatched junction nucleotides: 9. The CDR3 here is CASNGWTGFNYGYTF. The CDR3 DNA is TGTGCCAGCAACGGGTGGACAGGATTTAACTATGGCTACACCTTC.

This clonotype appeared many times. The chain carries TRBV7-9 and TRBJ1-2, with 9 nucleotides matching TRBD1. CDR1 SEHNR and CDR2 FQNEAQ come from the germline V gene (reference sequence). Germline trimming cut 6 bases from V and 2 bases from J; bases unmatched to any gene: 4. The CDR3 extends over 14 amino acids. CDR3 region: CASSLQGANYGYTF. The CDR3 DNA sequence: TGTGCCAGCAGTCTACAGGGGGCCAACTATGGCTACACCTTC.

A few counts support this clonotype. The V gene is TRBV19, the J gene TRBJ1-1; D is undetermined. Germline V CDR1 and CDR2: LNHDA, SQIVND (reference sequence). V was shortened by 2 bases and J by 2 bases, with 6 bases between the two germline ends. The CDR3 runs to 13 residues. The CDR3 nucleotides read TGTGCCAGTAGTATAACAGTTAACACTGAAGCTTTCTTT. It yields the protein CASSITVNTEAFF.

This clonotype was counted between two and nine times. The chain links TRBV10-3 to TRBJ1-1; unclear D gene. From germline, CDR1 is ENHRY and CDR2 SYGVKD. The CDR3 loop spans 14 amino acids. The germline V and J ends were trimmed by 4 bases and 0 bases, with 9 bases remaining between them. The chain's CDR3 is CAISGRGMNTEAFF. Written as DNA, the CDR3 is TGTGCCATCAGTGGCCGGGGAATGAACACTGAAGCTTTCTTT.

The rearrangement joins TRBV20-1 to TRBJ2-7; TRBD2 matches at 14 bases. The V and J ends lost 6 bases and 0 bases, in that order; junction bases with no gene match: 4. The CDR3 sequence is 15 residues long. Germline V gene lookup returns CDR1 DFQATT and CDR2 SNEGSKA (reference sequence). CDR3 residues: CSAPGTSGSSYEQYF. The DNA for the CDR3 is TGCAGTGCCCCCGGGACTAGCGGGAGCTCCTACGAGCAGTACTTC.

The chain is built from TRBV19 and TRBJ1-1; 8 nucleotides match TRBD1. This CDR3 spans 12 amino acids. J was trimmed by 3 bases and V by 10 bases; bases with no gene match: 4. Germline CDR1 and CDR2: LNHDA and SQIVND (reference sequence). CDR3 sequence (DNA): TGTGCCACTATGACAGGGGACACTGAAGCTTTCTTT. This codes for CATMTGDTEAFF.

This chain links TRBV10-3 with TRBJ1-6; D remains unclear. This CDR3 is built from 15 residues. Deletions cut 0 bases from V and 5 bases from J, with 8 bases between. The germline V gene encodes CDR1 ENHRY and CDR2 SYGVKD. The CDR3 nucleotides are TGTGCCATCAGTGAGTCTGGGCAAGATAATTCACCCCTCCACTTT. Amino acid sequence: CAISESGQDNSPLHF.

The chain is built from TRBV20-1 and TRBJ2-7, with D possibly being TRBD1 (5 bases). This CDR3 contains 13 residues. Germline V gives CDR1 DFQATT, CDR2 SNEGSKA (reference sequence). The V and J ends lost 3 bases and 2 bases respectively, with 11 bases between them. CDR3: CSASGGHTYEQYF. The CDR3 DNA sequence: TGCAGTGCTAGTGGCGGACATACCTACGAGCAGTACTTC.

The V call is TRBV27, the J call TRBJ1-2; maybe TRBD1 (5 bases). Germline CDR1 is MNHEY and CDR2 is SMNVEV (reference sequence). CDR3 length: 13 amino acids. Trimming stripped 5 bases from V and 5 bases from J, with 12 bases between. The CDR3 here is CASSGDGLYGYTF. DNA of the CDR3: TGTGCCAGCAGTGGGGACGGGCTTTATGGCTACACCTTC.

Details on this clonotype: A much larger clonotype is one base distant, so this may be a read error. The CDR3 region has the DNA TGTGCCAGCGGTGGGACTGCCTTTGGGGGCGGGCAGTACTTC. Protein: CASGGTAFGGGQYF. The chain employs TRBV2 and TRBJ2-5, with D perhaps matching TRBD1 or TRBD2 (6 bases each). The length of the CDR3 is 14 residues. Trimming removed 8 bases from V and 11 bases from J, with 24 bases in between. CDR1 SNHLY and CDR2 FYNNEI come from the germline V gene.

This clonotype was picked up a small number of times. In DNA form, the CDR3 reads TGTGCCAGCTCACCGTTCCGGGACAGGGGGACTGAAGCTTTCTTT. Translation: CASSPFRDRGTEAFF. The chain uses TRBV18 and TRBJ1-1; TRBD1 agrees at 11 bases. Germline lookup yields CDR1 KGHSH and CDR2 LQKENI. CDR3 length: 15 residues. After removal of 3 bases from V and 5 bases from J, the junction contained 5 bases not matched to a gene.

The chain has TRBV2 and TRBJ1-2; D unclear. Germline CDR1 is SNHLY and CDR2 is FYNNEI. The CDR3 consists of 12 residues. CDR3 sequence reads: CVTGESSYGYTF. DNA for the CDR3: TGTGTCACCGGAGAGAGTAGCTATGGCTACACCTTC.

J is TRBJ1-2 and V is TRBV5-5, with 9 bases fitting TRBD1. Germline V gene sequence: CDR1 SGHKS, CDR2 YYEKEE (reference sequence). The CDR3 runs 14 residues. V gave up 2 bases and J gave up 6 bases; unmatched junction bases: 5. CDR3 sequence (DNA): TGTGCCAGCAGCTTAGGGAGACAGGGGGATGGCTACACCTTC. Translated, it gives CASSLGRQGDGYTF.

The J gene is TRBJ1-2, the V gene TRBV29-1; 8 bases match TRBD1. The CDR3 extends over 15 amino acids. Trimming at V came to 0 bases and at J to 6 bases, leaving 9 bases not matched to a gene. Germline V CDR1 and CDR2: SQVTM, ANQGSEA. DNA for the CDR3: TGCAGCGTTGAAGATCCCCTCCAGGGGGCGCATGGCTACACCTTC. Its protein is CSVEDPLQGAHGYTF.